These 24 T cell receptor beta chains came from one sample sequenced in a study of T-cell reconstitution after alpha-beta-depleted transplantation in children. As it was prepared, the TCRbeta library received unique molecular identifiers. TCRdb reprocessed the PCR reads with MiXCR, giving one entry per CDR3 protein. The sample yields more than 150,000 distinct CDR3 sequences, roughly 7.5% seen once. The material sequenced was PBMCs from the stem cell graft donor, taken from the stem cell graft. These receptor sequences come from a human donor who donated a stem cell graft to a child with Wiskott-Aldrich syndrome.

V gene TRBV2 combines with J gene TRBJ2-1; no firm D call. This CDR3 has 14 residues. Germline V gives CDR1 SNHLY, CDR2 FYNNEI. V lost 9 bases and J 1 base, leaving 13 bases between the germline ends. The CDR3, as DNA: TGTGCCAGTGAATATAGGCAGTCCTACAATGAGCAGTTCTTC. Its protein is CASEYRQSYNEQFF.

This clonotype was detected ten times or more. The chain employs TRBV6-2 or TRBV6-3 and TRBJ2-3; a weak D match, TRBD1 (6 bases). This CDR3 contains 18 residues. The V end was cut by 1 base, the J end by 3 bases, with 20 bases between. In germline, CDR1 is MNHEY, CDR2 SVGEGT. The CDR3 coding sequence is TGTGCCAGCAGTTACTTCCGATTCCGGGCGCAGGGGACAGATACGCAGTATTTT. As protein: CASSYFRFRAQGTDTQYF.

In its sample, this clonotype was seen many times. This sequence joins TRBV29-1 and TRBJ2-1; D not certain. The CDR3 totals 11 residues. CDR1 is SQVTM and CDR2 is ANQGSEA in the germline V gene. The V end was cut by 4 bases, the J end by 9 bases, with 10 bases between. The CDR3 loop reads CSVVRISEQFF. DNA for the CDR3: TGCAGCGTTGTTAGGATCAGTGAGCAGTTCTTC.

This clonotype was observed a handful of times. The gene calls are TRBV24-1 and TRBJ2-7; D is tentatively TRBD1 or TRBD2 (5 bases each). The CDR3 extends over 14 amino acids. Trimming cost V 3 bases and J 1 base, with 9 bases left between them. Germline CDR1 and CDR2: KGHDR and SFDVKD. CDR3 nucleotides: TGTGCCACCAGTGATCCGGGACGGTCCTACGAGCAGTACTTC. It yields the protein CATSDPGRSYEQYF.

In this sample, this clonotype turned up a few times. The chain combines TRBV7-2 with TRBJ2-7, with D possibly TRBD2 on 5 matching bases. CDR3 length: 16 amino acids. Trimming removed 6 bases from V and 2 bases from J, with 20 bases in between. Per the germline V gene, CDR1 is SGHTA and CDR2 is FQGNSA. The CDR3 spells CASRFPGEGPAYEQYF. In DNA, the CDR3 is TGTGCCAGCAGATTCCCCGGGGAAGGCCCTGCCTACGAGCAGTACTTC.

Many counts were recorded for this clonotype. The chain is built from TRBV10-2 and TRBJ2-7; 8 bases match TRBD2. V dropped 10 bases and J dropped 5; count of bases not matched to a gene: 7. There are 12 residues in the CDR3. CDR1 and CDR2 from the germline V gene are WSHSY and SAAADI. The CDR3 is CATKGTRNEQYF. The CDR3 DNA follows: TGCGCCACCAAAGGGACTAGAAACGAGCAGTACTTC.

The sample holds a few counts of this clonotype. The gene calls are TRBV7-8 and TRBJ2-5, with D perhaps given as TRBD1 or TRBD2 (7 bases each). Germline V CDR1 and CDR2: SGHVS, FQNEAQ. Trimming cost V 5 bases and J 5 bases, with 15 bases left between them. The CDR3 has 14 residues. CDR3: CASSQDREGETQYF. The CDR3 DNA reads as TGTGCCAGCAGCCAAGACAGGGAGGGGGAGACCCAGTACTTC.

This clonotype was counted at least ten times. The chain combines TRBV2 with TRBJ2-7, with 7 bases that match TRBD1. The V gene end was trimmed by 6 bases and the J gene end by 2 bases; junction bases not matched to a gene: 13. CDR1 and CDR2 (germline): SNHLY, FYNNEI. This CDR3 contains 16 residues. CDR3 DNA: TGTGCCAGCAGAGACCGAAGTGGCCAGGGGGCCTACGAGCAGTACTTC. It encodes CASRDRSGQGAYEQYF. The whole variable domain, remainder taken from reference TRBV2 and TRBJ2-7, is EPEVTQTPSHQVTQMGQEVILRCVPISNHLYFYWYRQILGQKVEFLVSFYNNEISEKSEIFDDQFSVERPDGSNFTLKIRSTKLEDSAMYFCASRDRSGQGAYEQYFGPGTRLTVT.

The J gene is TRBJ2-5, the V gene TRBV13, with 9 bases identical to TRBD1. CDR1 and CDR2 from the germline V gene are PRHDT and FYEKMQ (reference sequence). This CDR3 spans 15 amino acids. The trim removed 5 bases at V and 4 bases at J, leaving 8 bases unmatched. Here the CDR3 DNA reads TGTGCCAGCAGCCTAAGACAGGGGGTAGCAGAGACCCAGTACTTC. It yields the protein CASSLRQGVAETQYF. Looking up the rest from reference TRBV13 and TRBJ2-5 gives the full variable domain: AAGVIQSPRHLIKEKRETATLKCYPIPRHDTVYWYQQGPGQDPQFLISFYEKMQSDKGSIPDRFSAQQFSDYHSELNMSSLELGDSALYFCASSLRQGVAETQYFGPGTRLLVL.

The V call is TRBV5-1, the J call TRBJ2-1; 11 nucleotides align to TRBD2. Germline V gives CDR1 SGHRS, CDR2 YFSETQ. V dropped 4 bases and J dropped 4; count of bases not matched to a gene: 7. The CDR3 consists of 16 residues. CDR3 DNA: TGCGCCAGCAGCCCCCCGACTAGCGGGGTTTACAATGAGCAGTTCTTC. This encodes CASSPPTSGVYNEQFF.

This clonotype occurred a few times. This chain connects TRBV11-2 to TRBJ2-7; 7 bases map to TRBD2. The V and J ends lost 4 bases and 3 bases, in that order; junction bases with no gene match: 3. The CDR3 consists of 13 residues. In germline, CDR1 is SGHAT, CDR2 FQNNGV. The chain's CDR3 is CASSWTSYYEQYF. As DNA, the CDR3 is TGTGCCAGCAGCTGGACTAGTTACTACGAGCAGTACTTC.

At least ten counts were recorded for this clonotype. The chain recombines TRBV30 with TRBJ2-2; 9 nucleotides align to TRBD2. The CDR3 length is 16 residues. Per germline, CDR1 GTSNPN and CDR2 SVGIG (reference sequence). Trimming took 8 bases from V and 6 from J; bases not matched to a gene: 16. CDR3 DNA sequence: TGTGCCCAGGGAGATAGCGGGGGCTCGGGCGCCGGGGAGCTGTTTTTT. Translation: CAQGDSGGSGAGELFF.

This clonotype has just a few counts. The chain couples TRBV2 to TRBJ2-3, with a possible D match to TRBD2 (6 bases). Trimming pared 8 bases from V and 2 bases from J, leaving 20 bases between. Germline CDR1 reads SNHLY; CDR2 reads FYNNEI. The length of the CDR3 is 16 residues. DNA of the CDR3: TGTGCCAGCGAGACTAGTGCGTCTACCCACACAGATACGCAGTATTTT. Translating gives CASETSASTHTDTQYF.

In this sample, this clonotype turned up many times. The V gene is TRBV9, the J gene TRBJ2-7, with 7 bases lining up with TRBD2. V was clipped by 3 bases and J by 2 bases; unmatched bases: 11. CDR1 and CDR2 from the germline V gene are SGDLS and YYNGEE. This CDR3 region has 16 residues. CDR3 residues: CASSAGISGGTYEQYF. CDR3 in DNA: TGTGCCAGCAGCGCTGGAATTTCCGGGGGGACCTACGAGCAGTACTTC.

This clonotype was found many times. The rearrangement joins TRBV24-1 to TRBJ2-3; D ambiguous. Trimming removed 6 bases from V and 4 bases from J, with 4 bases in between. Germline CDR1 is KGHDR and CDR2 is SFDVKD. This CDR3 has 11 residues. In DNA form, the CDR3 reads TGTGCCACCAGTACGTCAGATACGCAGTATTTT. It translates to CATSTSDTQYF.

Many counts were recorded for this clonotype. The V call is TRBV7-8, the J call TRBJ1-1; the D gene is possibly TRBD1 (6 bases). V lost 1 base, J lost 6 bases, and 9 bases lay in between. Looked up from germline, CDR1 is SGHVS and CDR2 is FQNEAQ. The length of the CDR3 is 13 residues. CDR3 loop: CASSLDREAEAFF. CDR3 bases: TGTGCCAGCAGCTTAGACAGGGAGGCTGAAGCTTTCTTT. The whole variable domain, remainder taken from reference TRBV7-8 and TRBJ1-1, is GAGVSQSPRYKVAKRGQDVALRCDPISGHVSLFWYQQALGQGPEFLTYFQNEAQLDKSGLPSDRFFAERPEGSVSTLKIQRTQQEDSAVYLCASSLDREAEAFFGQGTRLTVV.

Ten or more counts support this clonotype. This chain joins TRBV7-9 and TRBJ2-7; 9 bases line up with TRBD1. The CDR3 contains 13 residues. The ends lost 1 base at V and 6 bases at J; junction bases unmatched: 1. Looked up from germline, CDR1 is SEHNR and CDR2 is FQNEAQ (reference sequence). CDR3 in DNA: TGTGCCAGCAGCTTAGGGACAGGGGCCGAGCAGTACTTC. It is translated as CASSLGTGAEQYF.

In this sample, this clonotype turned up many times. The rearrangement uses TRBV20-1 and TRBJ2-1; no clear D gene. The CDR3 has 13 residues. V was trimmed by 5 bases and J by 7 bases, leaving 15 bases between them. CDR1 DFQATT and CDR2 SNEGSKA come from the germline V gene (reference sequence). CDR3 in amino acids: CSASTPLLNEQFF. The CDR3 bases are TGCAGTGCTTCTACCCCCCTTCTAAATGAGCAGTTCTTC.

This clonotype was found many times. This CDR3 reads CASSLRGVYGYTF. The CDR3 DNA follows: TGTGCCAGCAGCCTCCGTGGCGTCTATGGCTACACCTTC. The chain links TRBV12-3 or TRBV12-4 to TRBJ1-2; no clear D. CDR3 length: 13 amino acids. V lost 6 bases and J 4 bases, leaving 12 bases between the germline ends.

In this sample, this clonotype turned up many times. The CDR3 is CASRYRGGTEAFF. Here the CDR3 DNA reads TGTGCCAGCAGGTACAGGGGGGGGACTGAAGCTTTCTTT. The chain has TRBV25-1 and TRBJ1-1; TRBD1 matches 8 bases. Trimming removed 6 bases from V and 5 bases from J; junction bases left unmatched: 5. Germline loops: CDR1 MGHDK, CDR2 SYGVNS. The CDR3 totals 13 residues.

This clonotype was detected ten times or more. The gene calls are TRBV20-1 and TRBJ2-3; TRBD2 matches at 7 bases. This CDR3 comprises 16 residues. CDR1 and CDR2 (germline): DFQATT, SNEGSKA (reference sequence). V lost 5 bases, J lost 5 bases, and 16 bases stayed unmatched. The chain's CDR3 is CSAGRVSGANGDTQYF. In DNA, the CDR3 is TGCAGTGCTGGCAGGGTGAGCGGGGCGAACGGAGATACGCAGTATTTT.

This clonotype was detected a few times. The CDR3 DNA sequence: TGTGCCAGCTCACCAGACACAGAGACCCAGTACTTC. It specifies CASSPDTETQYF. The chain carries TRBV18 and TRBJ2-5; D not resolved. V lost 2 bases to trimming and J lost 4 bases, with 5 bases between them. Germline V CDR1 and CDR2: KGHSH, LQKENI. The CDR3 is 12 amino acids.

The sample holds many counts of this clonotype. V usage is TRBV27 and J usage is TRBJ2-1; 7 bases are a match to TRBD2. V trimming: 8 bases; J trimming: 6 bases; junction bases outside the gene matches: 4. This CDR3 region has 12 residues. Germline V lookup: CDR1 MNHEY, CDR2 SMNVEV (reference sequence). CDR3 sequence (DNA): TGTGCCAGCCTGACGGGGGGCAATGAGCAGTTCTTC. Its translation: CASLTGGNEQFF.

This clonotype was recorded a few times. CDR3 in amino acids: CASSLLAGQTDTQYF. The CDR3 nucleotides are TGCGCCAGCAGCTTACTAGCGGGGCAAACAGATACGCAGTATTTT. The gene calls are TRBV5-1 and TRBJ2-3, with 10 bases lining up with TRBD2. The CDR3 runs to 15 residues. V was pared by 2 bases and J by 3 bases, with 3 bases of the junction left unmatched. The V gene's germline CDR1 is SGHRS and CDR2 YFSETQ.